These 29 T cell receptor beta chains came from one sample sequenced in a study of T cells expressing NK-cell markers. After re-calling the 5' RACE reads, TCRdb lists one entry per CDR3 protein, DNA absent. This sample's table has about 160,000 distinct CDR3 sequences. The material sequenced was blood T cells: a sorted CD56 or NKG2C T cell subset, CD4+ or CD8+ T cells, or bulk PBMC T cells (not recorded which). Every receptor here comes from a man between 18 and 69 years old in good health.

The rearrangement joins TRBV6-4 to TRBJ2-1; no DNA is available, so the TRBD1 call from TCRdb remains unchecked. Germline V gives CDR1 MRHNA, CDR2 SNTAGT. The CDR3 covers 14 residues. The CDR3 reads CASSEGRGVDEQFF.

The chain employs TRBV11-2 and TRBJ2-1; the D gene TCRdb calls, TRBD2, cannot be checked with no DNA. Germline V gene sequence: CDR1 SGHAT, CDR2 FQNNGV. The CDR3 runs 17 residues. The CDR3 region is CASSSDVAGGLYNEQFF.

The chain combines TRBV27 with TRBJ2-7; TCRdb's D call, TRBD2, is unchecked because there is no DNA. There are 14 residues in the CDR3. Germline CDR1 MNHEY, CDR2 SMNVEV (reference sequence). CDR3 sequence: CASSYGGAISEQYF.

The rearrangement joins TRBV24-1 to TRBJ1-5; absent DNA, TCRdb's TRBD1 call cannot be checked. Looked up from germline, CDR1 is KGHDR and CDR2 is SFDVKD. The CDR3 contains 13 residues. The CDR3 protein is CATSLGGNQPQHF.

The J gene is TRBJ2-1, the V gene TRBV7-9; absent DNA, TCRdb's TRBD1 call cannot be checked. The CDR3 runs to 14 residues. Germline CDR1 is SEHNR and CDR2 is FQNEAQ (reference sequence). The chain's CDR3 is CASSSPDSYNEQFF.

This sequence joins TRBV19 and TRBJ2-1; the TRBD2 assignment by TCRdb is unverifiable without DNA. This CDR3 contains 16 residues. Germline V gives CDR1 LNHDA, CDR2 SQIVND (reference sequence). This CDR3 reads CASSTIERGGNNEQFF. Combining the CDR3 with reference TRBV19 and TRBJ2-1 gives the whole variable domain DGGITQSPKYLFRKEGQNVTLSCEQNLNHDAMYWYRQDPGQGLRLIYYSQIVNDFQKGDIAEGYSVSREKKESFPLTVTSAQKNPTAFYLCASSTIERGGNNEQFFGPGTRLTVL.

This chain links TRBV2 with TRBJ2-7; TCRdb indicates TRBD1, and absent DNA this call remains unverified. CDR1 and CDR2 from the germline V gene are SNHLY and FYNNEI. The CDR3 sequence is 14 residues long. CDR3 in amino acids: CASVEFGQSYEQYF.

The rearrangement uses TRBV13 and TRBJ1-1. The CDR3 length is 16 residues. Germline V gives CDR1 PRHDT, CDR2 FYEKMQ (reference sequence). The CDR3 here is CASSTTLGSENTEAFF.

The gene calls are TRBV4-2 and TRBJ2-7; TCRdb names TRBD1, which stays unverified in the absence of DNA. The CDR3 is 16 residues long. CDR1 and CDR2 from the germline V gene are LGHNA and YNFKEQ. This CDR3 is CASSQGAGELAYEQYF.

The chain links TRBV19 to TRBJ1-1; checking the TCRdb D call of TRBD1 is not possible without DNA. The V gene's germline CDR1 is LNHDA and CDR2 SQIVND (reference sequence). The CDR3 extends over 15 amino acids. Here the CDR3 reads CASSPLPGMNTEAFF.

The CDR3: CSARGRQETQYF. The chain joins TRBV20-1 to TRBJ2-5; TCRdb gives TRBD1 as the D gene, but with no DNA this cannot be confirmed. In germline, CDR1 is DFQATT, CDR2 SNEGSKA (reference sequence). The CDR3 loop spans 12 amino acids.

The rearrangement links TRBV28 to TRBJ2-7; the TCRdb call, TRBD1, lacks DNA for checking. The V gene's germline CDR1 is MDHEN and CDR2 SYDVKM. The CDR3 sequence is 17 residues long. This CDR3 is CASSLPPPGQDSYEQYF.

V gene TRBV14 combines with J gene TRBJ2-7; TCRdb gives TRBD1 as the D gene, but with no DNA this cannot be confirmed. Germline CDR1 is SGHDN and CDR2 is FVKESK. CDR3 length equals 15 residues. CDR3 sequence reads: CASSHPPGGAYEQYF.

The rearrangement uses TRBV5-1 and TRBJ1-2; TCRdb's D call of TRBD1 is untestable without DNA. Germline CDR1 reads SGHRS; CDR2 reads YFSETQ. The CDR3 extends over 17 amino acids. CDR3 loop: CASRGQGREKANYGYTF. Together with reference TRBV5-1 and TRBJ1-2, the CDR3 gives the full variable domain: KAGVTQTPRYLIKTRGQQVTLSCSPISGHRSVSWYQQTPGQGLQFLFEYFSETQRNKGNFPGRFSGRQFSNSRSEMNVSTLELGDSALYLCASRGQGREKANYGYTFGSGTRLTVV.

The CDR3 is CASSAGTRSGFNEQFF. The chain carries TRBV5-5 and TRBJ2-1; without DNA, the TCRdb call of TRBD2 cannot be checked. This CDR3 contains 16 residues. CDR1 SGHKS and CDR2 YYEKEE come from the germline V gene (reference sequence).

The chain links TRBV3-1 to TRBJ1-5. Germline CDR1 is LGHDT and CDR2 is YNNKEL (reference sequence). This CDR3 comprises 14 residues. This CDR3 reads CASSQDGWNQPQHF.

V and J are TRBV7-9 and TRBJ2-1; absent DNA, TCRdb's TRBD1 call cannot be checked. The CDR3 extends over 16 amino acids. Germline loops: CDR1 SEHNR, CDR2 FQNEAQ (reference sequence). CDR3 residues: CASTIGGLSSYNEQFF. Combining the CDR3 with reference TRBV7-9 and TRBJ2-1 gives the whole variable domain DTGVSQNPRHKITKRGQNVTFRCDPISEHNRLYWYRQTLGQGPEFLTYFQNEAQLEKSRLLSDRFSAERPKGSFSTLEIQRTEQGDSAMYLCASTIGGLSSYNEQFFGPGTRLTVL.

This chain links TRBV25-1 with TRBJ1-1; the TCRdb D gene call, TRBD1, has no DNA to confirm it. CDR3 size: 13 residues. Germline lookup yields CDR1 MGHDK and CDR2 SYGVNS. CDR3 loop: CASMGRANTEAFF.

The chain employs TRBV12-3 or TRBV12-4 and TRBJ1-4. The CDR3 contains 16 residues. The CDR3 spells CASSLVGRGPNEKLFF.

The chain carries TRBV9 and TRBJ1-6; without DNA, the TCRdb call of TRBD1 cannot be checked. The CDR3 covers 18 residues. The germline V gene has CDR1 SGDLS and CDR2 YYNGEE. This CDR3 is CASSDKQGLSSYNSPLHF.

The chain combines TRBV12-3 or TRBV12-4 with TRBJ2-5; the D gene TCRdb calls, TRBD1, cannot be checked with no DNA. The CDR3 sequence is 15 residues long. CDR3 amino acids: CASSTKTGDVGTQYF.

This chain links TRBV2 with TRBJ2-3; lacking DNA, the TRBD2 call made by TCRdb goes unchecked. Germline V gives CDR1 SNHLY, CDR2 FYNNEI. The length of the CDR3 is 15 residues. The CDR3 region is CAMESGTLFTDTQYF.

The chain has TRBV23-1 and TRBJ1-3. TRBV23-1 is treated as an ORF (open reading frame) with a function not yet certain. The CDR3 runs 15 residues. The CDR3 is CASSPLRSSGNTIYF.

J is TRBJ2-7 and V is TRBV3-1. Per germline, CDR1 LGHDT and CDR2 YNNKEL (reference sequence). This CDR3 region has 16 residues. Here the CDR3 reads CASSQDLSSLIYEQYF.

The chain couples TRBV6-5 to TRBJ1-4. Germline values: CDR1 MNHEY, CDR2 SVGAGI. The CDR3 sequence is 16 residues long. The chain's CDR3 is CASSYSSVFGNEKLFF.

The chain recombines TRBV11-2 with TRBJ2-2; the TCRdb D gene call, TRBD2, has no DNA to confirm it. Germline CDR1 is SGHAT and CDR2 is FQNNGV. This CDR3 has 20 residues. CDR3 loop: CASSLGGGQLAIPNTGELFF.

J is TRBJ2-5 and V is TRBV6-4; TCRdb designates TRBD2, a call that cannot be tested without DNA. Germline CDR1 and CDR2: MRHNA and SNTAGT. The CDR3 totals 16 residues. CDR3 region: CATTGTSGGGRETQYF.

This chain joins TRBV7-3 and TRBJ2-7; the D call from TCRdb, TRBD1, cannot be confirmed without DNA. Germline CDR1 and CDR2: SGHTA and FQGTGA. This CDR3 is built from 15 residues. CDR3 sequence: CASRQRDRGDRGQYF.

The chain has TRBV11-2 and TRBJ1-2. CDR3 length: 12 amino acids. Looked up from germline, CDR1 is SGHAT and CDR2 is FQNNGV. This CDR3 reads CASSLSGSHYTF.